These 10 T cell receptor beta chains originate from one sample sequenced in a study of blood T cells in healthy people across ages. A second PCR, run for about 6 to 11 cycles, used a sample-barcoded 5' primer plus a J-beta primer mix. MiXCR, applied by TCRdb to the 5' RACE reads, yields one record per CDR3 protein. Here the sample spans 1,500,000 or so distinct CDR3 sequences, approximately 59% being singletons. The source material was blood. The receptors stem from a man between 18 and 35 years old in good health.

This sequence joins TRBV7-2 and TRBJ2-4; 10 positions agree with TRBD1. Judging by the DNA end, TRBJ2-7 fits better; the J call may be wrong. Germline V gene lookup returns CDR1 SGHTA and CDR2 FQGNSA. The CDR3 length is 14 residues. This chain's CDR3 is CASLARTGGLEQYF. CDR3 DNA: TGTGCCAGCCTTGCCCGGACAGGGGGTCTCGAGCAGTACTTC.

V gene TRBV25-1 combines with J gene TRBJ2-7; 12 bases agree with TRBD1. This CDR3 spans 13 amino acids. Germline V gene lookup returns CDR1 MGHDK and CDR2 SYGVNS. Trimming at V came to 10 bases and at J to 5 bases, leaving 6 bases not matched to a gene. CDR3 sequence (DNA): TGTGCCACCCGGGACAGGGGGCGGGACGAGCAGTACTTC. Its translation is CATRDRGRDEQYF.

The chain has TRBV11-2 and TRBJ2-1; 10 nucleotides agree with TRBD2. This CDR3 spans 17 amino acids. V shed 5 bases, J shed 9 bases, and the junction held 16 bases outside the gene matches. CDR1 and CDR2 from the germline V gene are SGHAT and FQNNGV. Here the CDR3 reads CASSPWGVVAGGSEQFF. The CDR3 DNA reads as TGTGCCAGCAGCCCCTGGGGGGTAGTAGCGGGAGGATCTGAGCAGTTCTTC.

This clonotype was seen only a few times. J is TRBJ2-1 and V is TRBV29-1; D gene unclear. The CDR3 is 14 residues long. Germline loops: CDR1 SQVTM, CDR2 ANQGSEA. Trimming took off 7 bases at V and 2 bases at J, with 15 bases between the two ends. CDR3 in amino acids: CSGNGVSTYNEQFF. CDR3 nucleotides: TGCAGCGGAAATGGCGTTAGCACCTACAATGAGCAGTTCTTC.

V usage is TRBV6-1 and J usage is TRBJ2-2, with 8 positions matching TRBD1. The CDR3 has 15 residues. Germline lookup yields CDR1 MNHNS and CDR2 SASEGT. V trimming: 3 bases; J trimming: 6 bases; junction bases outside the gene matches: 6. This chain's CDR3 is CASSEMTGEAGELFF. CDR3 bases: TGTGCCAGCAGTGAGATGACAGGGGAGGCCGGGGAGCTGTTTTTT.

The chain uses TRBV25-1 and TRBJ1-2; D is undetermined. V was clipped by 3 bases and J by 4 bases, with 3 bases between them. The CDR3 sequence is 11 residues long. Germline V CDR1 and CDR2: MGHDK, SYGVNS. CDR3 nucleotide sequence: TGTGCCAGCAGTGACGGCTATGGCTACACCTTC. It yields the protein CASSDGYGYTF.

The J gene is TRBJ2-1, the V gene TRBV7-9; TRBD2 aligns across 8 bases. Trimming removed 4 bases from V and 6 bases from J; junction bases left unmatched: 5. The CDR3 length is 14 residues. Germline CDR1 and CDR2: SEHNR and FQNEAQ (reference sequence). The DNA for the CDR3 is TGTGCCAGCAGCTCCCCGGGGGGGGGCAATGAGCAGTTCTTC. It is translated as CASSSPGGGNEQFF.

The chain links TRBV25-1 to TRBJ2-5; 8 bases align to TRBD1. With V trimmed by 2 bases and J by 4 bases, 3 bases remained unmatched. The CDR3 length is 14 residues. Per the germline V gene, CDR1 is MGHDK and CDR2 is SYGVNS. CDR3 in amino acids: CASSERGQGETQYF. The DNA for the CDR3 is TGTGCCAGCAGTGAAAGAGGACAGGGAGAGACCCAGTACTTC.

This clonotype was observed a handful of times. This rearrangement joins TRBV7-9 to TRBJ2-5; 8 bases map to TRBD2. Germline CDR1 is SEHNR and CDR2 is FQNEAQ (reference sequence). This CDR3 comprises 14 residues. The V segment lost 3 bases and the J segment 11 bases; nucleotides outside the gene matches: 11. The DNA for the CDR3 is TGTGCCAGCAGCTTTGATCTAGCGGGCGGCAAGCAGTACTTC. It specifies CASSFDLAGGKQYF.

This clonotype was detected only a few times. The gene calls are TRBV29-1 and TRBJ2-5; D is undetermined. The DNA matches TRBJ2-7 better at its end, which makes the J call doubtful. The CDR3 extends over 13 amino acids. CDR1 SQVTM and CDR2 ANQGSEA come from the germline V gene. The CDR3 region is CSVGRRLAYEQYF. The CDR3 DNA reads as TGCAGCGTCGGACGGCGATTGGCCTACGAGCAGTACTTC.